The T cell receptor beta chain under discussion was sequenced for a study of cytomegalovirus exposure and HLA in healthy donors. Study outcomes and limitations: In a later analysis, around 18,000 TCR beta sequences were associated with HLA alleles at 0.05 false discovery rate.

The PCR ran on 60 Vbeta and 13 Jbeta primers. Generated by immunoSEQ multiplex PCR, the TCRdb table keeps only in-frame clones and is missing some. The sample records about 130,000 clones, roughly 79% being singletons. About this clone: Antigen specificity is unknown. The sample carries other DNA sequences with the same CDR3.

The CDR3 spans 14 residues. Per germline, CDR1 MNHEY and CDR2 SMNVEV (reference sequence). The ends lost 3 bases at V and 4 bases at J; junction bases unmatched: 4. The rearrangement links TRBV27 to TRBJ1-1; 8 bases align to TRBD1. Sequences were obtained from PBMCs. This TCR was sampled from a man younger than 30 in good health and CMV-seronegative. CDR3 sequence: CASSFQGAFTEAFF. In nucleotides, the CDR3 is TGTGCCAGCAGTTTTCAGGGGGCTTTCACTGAAGCTTTCTTT.